Listed below are T cell receptor beta chains from one sample, sequenced in a study of OX40 agonist ivuxolimab in advanced cancers. The table came from immunoSEQ multiplex PCR; TCRdb's copy has only in-frame clones and leaves some out. Seen here are approximately 33,000 clones, 90% observed once, and the top ten hold more than 20%. The material sequenced was CD4+ or CD8+ T cells sorted from blood, taken in a trial of the OX40 agonist ivuxolimab. These receptors were obtained from an adult with an advanced solid tumor such as melanoma, head and neck, liver or kidney cancer. Both conserved end residues are part of each CDR3. A D gene is named only where the DNA matches it firmly. Only part of the rows carry a size: once, few, many, or a class if the clone is expanded.

NA	TRBV6-5	TRBJ1-2	NA	TGTGCGGCTGCCGTGGGCGGTAACTATGGCTACACCTTC	CAAAVGGNYGYTF
NA	TRBV11-2	TRBJ2-5	NA	TGTGCCAGCAGCTTAGAGGCGGCAGGGAGTAGGGAGACCCAGTACTTC	CASSLEAAGSRETQYF
NA	TRBV6-5	TRBJ1-4	NA	TGTGCCAGCAGTTACTCGGGGTCCCCCAATGAAAAACTGTTTTTT	CASSYSGSPNEKLFF
TRBD2	TRBV15	TRBJ2-3	NA	TGTGCCACCAGCAGAGATTACAGACCAGGACTAGCGGGAGGGACAGATACGCAGTATTTT	CATSRDYRPGLAGGTDTQYF
NA	TRBV2	TRBJ1-1	NA	TGTGCCAGCAGTGAGTTGAACACTGAAGCTTTCTTT	CASSELNTEAFF
NA	TRBV27	TRBJ2-3	once	TGTGCCAGCAGTTTATACCCGCAGTATTTT	CASSLYPQYF
NA	TRBV7-8	TRBJ1-1	NA	TGTGCCAGCAGCTCCATCACGAACACTGAAGCTTTCTTT	CASSSITNTEAFF
NA	TRBV5-1	TRBJ1-1	NA	TGCGCCAGCAGCCAACTCCGGACAAAGAACACTGAAGCTTTCTTT	CASSQLRTKNTEAFF
TRBD2	TRBV5-6	TRBJ2-2	NA	TGTGCCAGCAGCCGGGCGGGGGGAAGGAACACCGGGGAGCTGTTTTTT	CASSRAGGRNTGELFF
NA	TRBV11-3	TRBJ2-1	NA	TGTGCCAGCAGCTTTGGGGGGTCCGCTGAGCAGTTCTTC	CASSFGGSAEQFF
NA	TRBV7-2	TRBJ2-7	NA	TGTGCCAGCAGCTTAGCGGATAATCCCATATACTACGAGCAGTACTTC	CASSLADNPIYYEQYF
TRBD1	TRBV6-5	TRBJ2-2	NA	TGTGCCAGCAGAACGGGACAGCTTAACACCGGGGAGCTGTTTTTT	CASRTGQLNTGELFF
NA	TRBV7-2	TRBJ2-7	once	TGTGCCAGCAGTCTCGTCTCCTACGAGCAGTACTTC	CASSLVSYEQYF
NA	TRBV19	TRBJ2-2	NA	TGTGCCAGTAGTATGGGGGGGGAGCTGTTTTTT	CASSMGGELFF
NA	TRBV1	TRBJ2-7	NA	TGCACCATGCCGGGACAGGGCACCTACGAGCAGTACTTC	CTMPGQGTYEQYF
NA	TRBV10-2	TRBJ2-1	NA	TGCGCCAGCGGAACAGGGATTTCCTACAATGAGCAGTTCTTC	CASGTGISYNEQFF
NA	TRBV28	TRBJ2-5	NA	TGTGCCAGCAGTTTACCCTGGCGGCTGAGAGAGACCCAGTACTTC	CASSLPWRLRETQYF
TRBD1	TRBV19	TRBJ2-1	NA	TGTGCCACCACCGGACAGGTTTGGAATGAGCAGTTCTTC	CATTGQVWNEQFF
TRBD1	TRBV29-1	TRBJ1-4	NA	TGCAGCGTCCCCTTCGAACAGGGGGTCTATGAAAAACTGTTTTTT	CSVPFEQGVYEKLFF
TRBD1	TRBV10-3	TRBJ1-6	NA	TGTGCCATAAAAGTCGGTTACGGGACAGGCCAGGTGAGCTATAATTCACCCCTCCACTTT	CAIKVGYGTGQVSYNSPLHF
NA	TRBV15	TRBJ2-5	NA	TGTGCCACCAGCAGAATGGCTAGTCAAGAGACCCAGTACTTC	CATSRMASQETQYF
TRBD1	TRBV2	TRBJ1-6	NA	TGTGCCAGCAAGCAGGGGGGGGGACCCCTCCACTTT	CASKQGGGPLHF
NA	TRBV30	TRBJ1-2	NA	TGTGCCTGGAGTTCCTCCCCTGGCTATGGCTACACCTTC	CAWSSSPGYGYTF
NA	TRBV7-9	TRBJ1-2	NA	TGTGCCAGCAGCTTAGTTGCGGTCAGGGACCATGGCTACACCTTC	CASSLVAVRDHGYTF
NA	TRBV4-3	TRBJ1-1	NA	TGCGCCAGCAGCCAAGAGGTCGGGCAACTGAACACTGAAGCTTTCTTT	CASSQEVGQLNTEAFF
NA	TRBV6-1	TRBJ1-5	NA	TGTGCCAGCAGTGAGATTGGACAGTTCCAGCCCCAGCATTTT	CASSEIGQFQPQHF
NA	TRBV5-1	TRBJ2-5	NA	TGCGCCAGCAGCTCCGATGGGGGCTGGGGTCAAGAGACCCAGTACTTC	CASSSDGGWGQETQYF
TRBD2	TRBV28	TRBJ2-1	few	TGTGCCAGCCAACCCCGGAGCGGGGGACCCGTCGGTGAGCAGTTCTTC	CASQPRSGGPVGEQFF
TRBD1	TRBV5-4	TRBJ2-7	NA	TGTGCCAGCAGCCAGGGGACAGGGCAACCCTACGAGCAGTACTTC	CASSQGTGQPYEQYF
NA	TRBV19	TRBJ1-5	NA	TGTGCCAGTAGTATATTGGCAGCAGATAATCAGCCCCAGCATTTT	CASSILAADNQPQHF
TRBD2	TRBV6-5	TRBJ2-1	once	TGTGCCAGCGGTATAGCGGGGGAGTTTTACAATGAGCAGTTCTTC	CASGIAGEFYNEQFF
TRBD1	TRBV4-3	TRBJ2-7	NA	TGCGCCAGCAGCCAAGATCCGGGACAGGGCAACTTCGAGCAGTACTTC	CASSQDPGQGNFEQYF
NA	TRBV6-6	TRBJ1-1	NA	TGTGCCAGCACCCTACCAGATATGAACACTGAAGCTTTCTTT	CASTLPDMNTEAFF
NA	TRBV28	TRBJ2-2	NA	TGTGCCAGCCTACCCGCCGGGGCTAGGTCCTCAAACGCGAACACCGGGGAGCTGTTTTTT	CASLPAGARSSNANTGELFF
TRBD1	TRBV29-1	TRBJ2-1	NA	TGCAGCCACACAGGGGACGGATACAATGAGCAGTTCTTC	CSHTGDGYNEQFF
NA	TRBV7-7	TRBJ2-3	NA	TGTGCCAGCAGCGCAGGGGATAGCACAGATACGCAGTATTTT	CASSAGDSTDTQYF
NA	TRBV27	TRBJ2-2	NA	TGTGCCAGCAGTTTCTTCGGGGTTCACACCGGGGAGCTGTTTTTT	CASSFFGVHTGELFF
NA	TRBV7-9	TRBJ2-1	NA	TGTGCCAGCAGCTTGGACCCTAGCAATGAGCAGTTCTTC	CASSLDPSNEQFF
NA	TRBV2	TRBJ2-1	NA	TGTGCCAGCAGTGATCGGGGGTCCTTTGAGCAGTTCTTC	CASSDRGSFEQFF
NA	TRBV6-4	TRBJ2-1	NA	TGTGCCAGCAGCCCCAGCGGGCACAAAGAGCAGTTCTTC	CASSPSGHKEQFF
NA	TRBV27	TRBJ2-5	NA	TGTGCCAGCAGTCGCCTAGGGTCCCAAGAGACCCAGTACTTC	CASSRLGSQETQYF
NA	TRBV18	TRBJ1-1	NA	TGTGCCAGCTCACCCTCGGCGGGGTGGCGCACTGAAGCTTTCTTT	CASSPSAGWRTEAFF
NA	TRBV19	TRBJ2-7	NA	TGTGCCGTCGGGCGCTACGAGCAGTACTTC	CAVGRYEQYF
TRBD2	TRBV27	TRBJ2-7	NA	TGTGCCAGCAGTCCGCTGGGACTAGCGGGGATCTCCTACGAGCAGTACTTC	CASSPLGLAGISYEQYF
NA	TRBV30	TRBJ1-1	few	TGTGCCTGGAGTGTAACAAGTAACACTGAAGCTTTCTTT	CAWSVTSNTEAFF
NA	TRBV6-5	TRBJ1-5	NA	TGTGCCAGCAGTCCAGGGACGGCTGTCTGGCATTTT	CASSPGTAVWHF
NA	TRBV5-4	TRBJ1-1	NA	TGTGCCAGCAGCTTGGAACTGCTGAACACTGAAGCTTTCTTT	CASSLELLNTEAFF
NA	TRBV30	TRBJ2-1	NA	TGTGCCTGGTCTACCGGGACGGATCACAATGAGCAGTTCTTC	CAWSTGTDHNEQFF
NA	TRBV9	TRBJ1-1	NA	TGTGCCAGCACCCCCTCGGGGTTGAACACTGAAGCTTTCTTT	CASTPSGLNTEAFF
NA	TRBV7-9	TRBJ2-5	NA	TGTGCCAGCAGTCATTCCGGGCCCGCAGAAGAGACCCAGTACTTC	CASSHSGPAEETQYF
NA	TRBV9	TRBJ2-5	NA	TGTGCCAGCAGCGTGAGCGGAGCGTTCCAAGAGACCCAGTACTTC	CASSVSGAFQETQYF
NA	TRBV27	TRBJ1-2	NA	TGTGCCAGCAGTTTCTCCGGCGGATCGTACTATGGCTACACCTTC	CASSFSGGSYYGYTF
TRBD2	TRBV6-5	TRBJ2-1	NA	TGTGCCAGCAGTTACGGAGCTAGCGGGAGGTACAATGAGCAGTTCTTC	CASSYGASGRYNEQFF
NA	TRBV7-9	TRBJ2-6	NA	TGTGCCAGCATCGCCAGGTGGGGGCGAGGGGCCAACGTCCTGACTTTC	CASIARWGRGANVLTF
TRBD1	TRBV5-1	TRBJ2-7	NA	TGCGCCAGCAGCCCTTCGACAGGGGTTGGCGACGAGCAGTACTTC	CASSPSTGVGDEQYF